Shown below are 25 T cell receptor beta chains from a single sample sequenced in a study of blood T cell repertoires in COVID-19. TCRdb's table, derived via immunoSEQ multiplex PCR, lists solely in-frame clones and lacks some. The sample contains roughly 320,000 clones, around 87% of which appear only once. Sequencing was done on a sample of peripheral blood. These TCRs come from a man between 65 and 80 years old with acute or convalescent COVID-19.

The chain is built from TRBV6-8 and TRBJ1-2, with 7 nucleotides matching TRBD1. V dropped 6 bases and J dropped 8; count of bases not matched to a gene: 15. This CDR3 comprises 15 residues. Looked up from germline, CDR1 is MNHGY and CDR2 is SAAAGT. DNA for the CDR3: TGTGCCAGCAGCTCTCCGGGACAGACGATGTCGGGCTACACCTTC. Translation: CASSSPGQTMSGYTF.

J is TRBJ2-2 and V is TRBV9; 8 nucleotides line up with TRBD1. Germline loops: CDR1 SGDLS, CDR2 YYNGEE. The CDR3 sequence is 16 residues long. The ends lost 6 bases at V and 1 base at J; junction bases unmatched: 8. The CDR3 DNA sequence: TGTGCCAGCACCCCTTTCGGGACAGGGAACACCGGGGAGCTGTTTTTT. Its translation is CASTPFGTGNTGELFF. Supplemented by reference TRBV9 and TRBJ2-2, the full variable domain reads DSGVTQTPKHLITATGQRVTLRCSPRSGDLSVYWYQQSLDQGLQFLIQYYNGEERAKGNILERFSAQQFPDLHSELNLSSLELGDSALYFCASTPFGTGNTGELFFGEGSRLTVL.

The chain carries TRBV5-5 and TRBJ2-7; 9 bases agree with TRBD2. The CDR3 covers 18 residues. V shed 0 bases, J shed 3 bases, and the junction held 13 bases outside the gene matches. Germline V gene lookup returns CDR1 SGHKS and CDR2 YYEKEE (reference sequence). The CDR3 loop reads CASSLGPLGSGRGYEQYF. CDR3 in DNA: TGTGCCAGCAGCTTGGGGCCCCTTGGTAGCGGGAGAGGCTACGAGCAGTACTTC.

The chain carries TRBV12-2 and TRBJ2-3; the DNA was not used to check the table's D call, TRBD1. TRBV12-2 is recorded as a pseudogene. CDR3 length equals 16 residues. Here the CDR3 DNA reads TGTGCAAGTCGCTTAGGGGGCGGTTACTCCTCAGATACGCAGTATTTT. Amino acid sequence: CASRLGGGYSSDTQYF.

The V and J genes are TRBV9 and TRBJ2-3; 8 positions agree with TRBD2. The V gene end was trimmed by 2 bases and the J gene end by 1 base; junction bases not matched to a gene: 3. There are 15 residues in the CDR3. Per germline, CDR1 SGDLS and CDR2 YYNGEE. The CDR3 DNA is TGTGCCAGCAGCGTGTTGACTAGCGGCACAGATACGCAGTATTTT. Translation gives CASSVLTSGTDTQYF. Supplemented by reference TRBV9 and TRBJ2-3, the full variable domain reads DSGVTQTPKHLITATGQRVTLRCSPRSGDLSVYWYQQSLDQGLQFLIQYYNGEERAKGNILERFSAQQFPDLHSELNLSSLELGDSALYFCASSVLTSGTDTQYFGPGTRLTVL.

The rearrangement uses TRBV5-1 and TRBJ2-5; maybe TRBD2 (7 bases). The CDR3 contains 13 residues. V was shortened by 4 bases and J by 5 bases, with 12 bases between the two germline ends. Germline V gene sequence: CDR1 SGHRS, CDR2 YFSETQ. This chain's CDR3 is CASSSGDTETQYF. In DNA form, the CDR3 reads TGCGCCAGCAGCAGCGGGGACACCGAGACCCAGTACTTC.

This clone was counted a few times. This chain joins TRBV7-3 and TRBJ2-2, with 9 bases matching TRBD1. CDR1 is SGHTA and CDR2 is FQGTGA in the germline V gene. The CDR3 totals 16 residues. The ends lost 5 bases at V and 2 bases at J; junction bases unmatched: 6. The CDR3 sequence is CASSPTGGLNTGELFF. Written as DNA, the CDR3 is TGTGCCAGCAGCCCAACAGGGGGCCTAAACACCGGGGAGCTGTTTTTT.

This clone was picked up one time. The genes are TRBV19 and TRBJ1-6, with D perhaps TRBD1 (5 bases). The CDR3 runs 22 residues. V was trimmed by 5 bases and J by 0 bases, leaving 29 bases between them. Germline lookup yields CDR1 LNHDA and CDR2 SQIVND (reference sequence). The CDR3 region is CASSGRPGRSRTTSSYNSPLHF. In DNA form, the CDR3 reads TGTGCCAGTAGTGGGAGGCCGGGGAGGTCTCGGACAACGAGCTCCTATAATTCACCCCTCCACTTT.

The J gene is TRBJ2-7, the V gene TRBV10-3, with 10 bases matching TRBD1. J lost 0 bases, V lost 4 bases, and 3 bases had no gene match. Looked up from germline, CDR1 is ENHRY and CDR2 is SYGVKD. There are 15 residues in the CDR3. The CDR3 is CAISAGQGFSYEQYF. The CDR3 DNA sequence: TGTGCCATCAGTGCGGGACAGGGGTTCTCCTACGAGCAGTACTTC.

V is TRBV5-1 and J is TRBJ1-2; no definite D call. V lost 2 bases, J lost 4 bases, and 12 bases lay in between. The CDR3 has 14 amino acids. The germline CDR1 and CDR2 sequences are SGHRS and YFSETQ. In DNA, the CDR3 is TGCGCCAGCAGCTTTGGAGTGGGTGGCTATGGCTACACCTTC. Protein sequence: CASSFGVGGYGYTF.

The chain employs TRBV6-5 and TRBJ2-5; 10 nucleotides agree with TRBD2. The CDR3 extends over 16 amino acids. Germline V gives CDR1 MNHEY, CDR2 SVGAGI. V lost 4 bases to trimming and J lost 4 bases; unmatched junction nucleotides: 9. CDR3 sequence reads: CASSWASGRGGETQYF. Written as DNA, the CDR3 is TGTGCCAGCAGTTGGGCTAGCGGGAGAGGGGGAGAGACCCAGTACTTC.

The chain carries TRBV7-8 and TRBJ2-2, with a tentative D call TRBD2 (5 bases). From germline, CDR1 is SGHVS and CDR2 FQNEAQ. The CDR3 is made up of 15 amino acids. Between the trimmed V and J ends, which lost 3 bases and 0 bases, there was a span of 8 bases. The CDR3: CASSFGGSNTGELFF. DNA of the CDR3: TGTGCCAGCAGCTTTGGCGGGTCGAACACCGGGGAGCTGTTTTTT. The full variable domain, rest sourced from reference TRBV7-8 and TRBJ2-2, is GAGVSQSPRYKVAKRGQDVALRCDPISGHVSLFWYQQALGQGPEFLTYFQNEAQLDKSGLPSDRFFAERPEGSVSTLKIQRTQQEDSAVYLCASSFGGSNTGELFFGEGSRLTVL.

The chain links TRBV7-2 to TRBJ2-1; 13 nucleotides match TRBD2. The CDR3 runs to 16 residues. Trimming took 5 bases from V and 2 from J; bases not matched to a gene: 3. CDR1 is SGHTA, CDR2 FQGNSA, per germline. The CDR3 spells CASSPGLAGAYNEQFF. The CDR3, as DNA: TGTGCCAGCAGCCCCGGACTAGCGGGGGCCTACAATGAGCAGTTCTTC.

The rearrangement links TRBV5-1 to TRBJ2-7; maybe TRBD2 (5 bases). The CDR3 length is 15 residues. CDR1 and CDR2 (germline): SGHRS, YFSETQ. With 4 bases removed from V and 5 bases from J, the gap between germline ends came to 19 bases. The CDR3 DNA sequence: TGCGCCAGCAGCGCCAAAAATGGGCTAGCCGACGAGCAGTACTTC. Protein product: CASSAKNGLADEQYF.

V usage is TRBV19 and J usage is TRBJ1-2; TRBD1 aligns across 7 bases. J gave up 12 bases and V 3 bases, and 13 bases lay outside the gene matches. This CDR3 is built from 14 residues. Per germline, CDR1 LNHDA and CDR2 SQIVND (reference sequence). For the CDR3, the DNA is TGTGCCAGTAGTATCTCCACAGGGGAAAATCGCCACACCTTC. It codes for CASSISTGENRHTF.

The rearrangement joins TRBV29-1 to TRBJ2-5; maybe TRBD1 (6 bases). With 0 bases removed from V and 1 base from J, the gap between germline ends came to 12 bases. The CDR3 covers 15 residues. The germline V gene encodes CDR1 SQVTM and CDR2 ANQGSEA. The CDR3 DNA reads TGCAGCGTTGAAGATCTTCCGGACAGCCAAGAGACCCAGTACTTC. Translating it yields CSVEDLPDSQETQYF. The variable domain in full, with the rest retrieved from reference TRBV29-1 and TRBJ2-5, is SAVISQKPSRDICQRGTSLTIQCQVDSQVTMMFWYRQQPGQSLTLIATANQGSEATYESGFVIDKFPISRPNLTFSTLTVSNMSPEDSSIYLCSVEDLPDSQETQYFGPGTRLLVL.

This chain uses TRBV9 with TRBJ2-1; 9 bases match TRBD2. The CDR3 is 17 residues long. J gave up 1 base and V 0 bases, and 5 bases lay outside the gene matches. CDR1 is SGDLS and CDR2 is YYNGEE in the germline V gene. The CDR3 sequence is CASSVDSGRGSYNEQFF. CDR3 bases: TGTGCCAGCAGCGTAGATAGCGGGAGAGGTTCCTACAATGAGCAGTTCTTC.

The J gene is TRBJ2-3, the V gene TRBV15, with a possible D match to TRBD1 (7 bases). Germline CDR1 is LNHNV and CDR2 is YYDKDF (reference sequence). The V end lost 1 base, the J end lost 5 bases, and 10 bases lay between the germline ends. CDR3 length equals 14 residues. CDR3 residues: CATSRVQGGDTQYF. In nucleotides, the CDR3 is TGTGCCACCAGCAGAGTTCAGGGGGGAGATACGCAGTATTTT. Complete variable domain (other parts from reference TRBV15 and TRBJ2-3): DAMVIQNPRYQVTQFGKPVTLSCSQTLNHNVMYWYQQKSSQAPKLLFHYYDKDFNNEADTPDNFQSRRPNTSFCFLDIRSPGLGDTAMYLCATSRVQGGDTQYFGPGTRLTVL.

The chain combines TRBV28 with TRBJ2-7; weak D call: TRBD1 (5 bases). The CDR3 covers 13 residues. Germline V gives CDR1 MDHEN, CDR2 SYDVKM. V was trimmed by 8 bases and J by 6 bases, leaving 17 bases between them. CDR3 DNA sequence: TGTGCCAGCGGTACAGGAGTTCGTCTCGAGCAGTACTTC. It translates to CASGTGVRLEQYF.

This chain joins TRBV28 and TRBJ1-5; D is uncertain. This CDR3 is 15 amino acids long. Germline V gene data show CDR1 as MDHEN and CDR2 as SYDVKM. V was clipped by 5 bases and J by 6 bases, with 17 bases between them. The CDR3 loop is CASSPPPRGSQPQHF. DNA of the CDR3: TGTGCCAGCAGTCCCCCACCCCGGGGAAGTCAGCCCCAGCATTTT.

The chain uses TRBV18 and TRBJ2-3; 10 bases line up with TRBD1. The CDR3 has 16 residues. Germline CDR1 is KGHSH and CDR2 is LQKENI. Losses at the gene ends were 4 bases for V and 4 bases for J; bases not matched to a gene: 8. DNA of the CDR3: TGTGCCAGCTCACTCCGGGACAGGGGTGGTCCAGATACGCAGTATTTT. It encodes CASSLRDRGGPDTQYF.

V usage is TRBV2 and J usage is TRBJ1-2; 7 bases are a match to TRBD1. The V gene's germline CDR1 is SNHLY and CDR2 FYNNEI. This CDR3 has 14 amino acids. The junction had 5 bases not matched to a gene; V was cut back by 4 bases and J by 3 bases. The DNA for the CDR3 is TGTGCCAGCAGTGGGCGACAGGGCGACTATGGCTACACCTTC. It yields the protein CASSGRQGDYGYTF. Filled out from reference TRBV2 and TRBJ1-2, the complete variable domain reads EPEVTQTPSHQVTQMGQEVILRCVPISNHLYFYWYRQILGQKVEFLVSFYNNEISEKSEIFDDQFSVERPDGSNFTLKIRSTKLEDSAMYFCASSGRQGDYGYTFGSGTRLTVV.

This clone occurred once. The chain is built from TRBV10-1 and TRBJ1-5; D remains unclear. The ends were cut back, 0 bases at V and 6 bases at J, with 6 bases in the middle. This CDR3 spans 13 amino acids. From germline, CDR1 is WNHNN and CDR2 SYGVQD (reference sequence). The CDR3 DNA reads TGCGCCAGCAGTGAGTCTCTCGGTCAGCCCCAGCATTTT. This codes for CASSESLGQPQHF.

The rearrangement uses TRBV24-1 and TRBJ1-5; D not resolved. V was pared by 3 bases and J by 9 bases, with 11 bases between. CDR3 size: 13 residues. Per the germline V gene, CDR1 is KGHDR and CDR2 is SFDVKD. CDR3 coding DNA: TGTGCCACCAGTGATCCGCTCGAGGGGCCCCAGCATTTT. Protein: CATSDPLEGPQHF.

CDR3 DNA: TGTGCCAGCAGTTACTCCCACAGGGGGCTTCATGAGCAGTTCTTC. Translated, it gives CASSYSHRGLHEQFF. This chain uses TRBV6-5 with TRBJ2-1, with 9 bases aligning to TRBD1. The CDR3 extends over 15 amino acids. V was clipped by 0 bases and J by 8 bases; unmatched bases: 5. Germline CDR1 reads MNHEY; CDR2 reads SVGAGI.